These 9 T cell receptor beta chains originate from one sample sequenced in a study of T cells in Graves' hyperthyroidism and ophthalmopathy. Amplified TCR beta CDR3 regions derived from RNA transcripts. Carried out on the TCR CDR3, a first-round RT-PCR used the HTBI primer set. TCRdb independently ran MiXCR on the multiplex PCR reads; one entry per CDR3 protein. Found here are 550,000 to 650,000 distinct CDR3 sequences, approximately 15% of them singletons; the top ten hold over 11%. The specimen sequenced was blood. The receptors stem from a middle-aged woman with Graves' hyperthyroidism.

This clonotype was counted ten times or more. CDR3 protein: CASSVSRDSSTDTQYF. CDR3 bases: TGTGCCAGCAGCGTCTCCCGGGACTCCAGCACAGATACGCAGTATTTT. This chain links TRBV7-3 with TRBJ2-3; D is possibly TRBD2 (6 bases). CDR3 size: 16 residues. Germline V gene lookup returns CDR1 SGHTA and CDR2 FQGTGA. The ends were cut back, 5 bases at V and 0 bases at J, with 15 bases in the middle. Based on the CDR3 plus reference TRBV7-3 and TRBJ2-3, the full variable domain is GAGVSQTPSNKVTEKGKYVELRCDPISGHTALYWYRQSLGQGPEFLIYFQGTGAADDSGLPNDRFFAVRPEGSVSTLKIQRTERGDSAVYLCASSVSRDSSTDTQYFGPGTRLTVL.

The table lists this clonotype with a few counts. CDR3 in DNA: TGCAGTGCCCCAGACAGGGAAAACAATCAGCCCCAGCATTTT. It is translated as CSAPDRENNQPQHF. The chain combines TRBV20-1 with TRBJ1-5, with 7 bases lining up with TRBD1. CDR3 length: 14 amino acids. Germline CDR1 and CDR2: DFQATT and SNEGSKA (reference sequence). J lost 3 bases, V lost 6 bases, and 8 bases had no gene match.

This clonotype was seen at least ten times. The genes are TRBV30 and TRBJ1-1, with D perhaps matching TRBD1 (6 bases). Germline V lookup: CDR1 GTSNPN, CDR2 SVGIG (reference sequence). V lost 4 bases to trimming and J lost 4 bases, with 13 bases between them. This CDR3 contains 13 residues. CDR3 DNA: TGTGCCTGGACTTGGGGGGCGGCCACTGAAGCTTTCTTT. It codes for CAWTWGAATEAFF.

This clonotype was observed many times. The germline gene is not matched at one end of the junction; a read error may be the cause. The chain employs TRBV7-2 and TRBJ2-7; 9 nucleotides match TRBD2. The CDR3 consists of 16 residues. Germline CDR1 reads SGHTA; CDR2 reads FQGNSA. Here the CDR3 DNA reads TGTGCCAGCAGCTTATTGTTAGCGGGAGAGGACTACGGGCAGTACTTC. Translated: CASSLLLAGEDYGQYF.

This clonotype was counted at least ten times. V usage is TRBV11-2 and J usage is TRBJ2-1; 9 bases align to TRBD1. The junction had 5 bases not matched to a gene; V was cut back by 1 base and J by 7 bases. Germline V gene sequence: CDR1 SGHAT, CDR2 FQNNGV. The CDR3 contains 15 residues. The CDR3 here is CASSLARQGGNEQFF. CDR3 bases: TGTGCCAGCAGCTTAGCCCGACAGGGGGGAAATGAGCAGTTCTTC.

The table lists this clonotype with many counts. CDR3 bases: TGTGCCAGCAGTAATAGCGGGAGGGGGACCGGGGAGCTGTTTTTT. Its protein is CASSNSGRGTGELFF. The V call is TRBV12-3 or TRBV12-4, the J call TRBJ2-2; 11 bases are a match to TRBD2. CDR3 size: 15 residues. The V segment lost 5 bases and the J segment 5 bases; nucleotides outside the gene matches: 4.

This clonotype was found many times. A read error may produce the germline difference seen at one junction end. The chain uses TRBV5-1 and TRBJ2-5; TRBD2 matches 8 bases. The germline V gene encodes CDR1 SGHRS and CDR2 YFSETQ. The CDR3 is 15 residues long. The CDR3 DNA reads as TGTGCCAGCAGCTTTGGGACTAGTGGACAAGAGACCCAGTACTTC. This gives the protein CASSFGTSGQETQYF.

Points on this clonotype: One end of the junction does not line up with germline, which may come from a read error. V is TRBV15 and J is TRBJ2-5; tentatively, D is TRBD1 (5 bases). The CDR3 length is 16 residues. Germline-derived CDR1 and CDR2 are LNHNV and YYDKDF (reference sequence). The CDR3 DNA follows: TGTGCCACTAGCAGAGATCATACGTGGGGCTGGGAGACCCAGTACTTC. This translates into CATSRDHTWGWETQYF.

This chain joins TRBV6-1 and TRBJ2-1, with D possibly TRBD1 on 5 matching bases. There are 11 residues in the CDR3. The V end was cut by 6 bases, the J end by 10 bases, with 10 bases between. Germline CDR1 and CDR2: MNHNS and SASEGT. The DNA of the CDR3 is TGTGCCAGCAGGAGACAGACAGAGCAGTTCTTC. It is translated as CASRRQTEQFF.